The 7 T cell receptor beta chains given below trace back to one sample, sequenced in a study of CD8 T cells in Susac syndrome. RNA was extracted with the RNeasy kit, and a quantity of about 0.45 to 1 ug was reverse transcribed using random hexamers. In TCRdb, the immunoSEQ multiplex PCR reads were re-called with MiXCR into one record per CDR3 protein. Of 200,000 to 250,000 distinct CDR3 sequences in the sample, nearly 97% are singletons; the top ten hold 0.085% to 0.095%. Material for sequencing was CD4+ T cells from PBMCs. All receptors come from a human donor with multiple sclerosis.

The rearrangement uses TRBV5-1 and TRBJ2-5; TRBD2 might be the D (5 bases). V gave up 7 bases and J gave up 5 bases, with 21 bases separating them. The CDR3 runs 15 residues. Germline V gene data show CDR1 as SGHRS and CDR2 as YFSETQ. Here the CDR3 DNA reads TGCGCCAGCGCCTGGAGCGGCTTTAGGTCCGAGACCCAGTACTTC. Protein sequence: CASAWSGFRSETQYF.

The genes are TRBV4-1 and TRBJ2-7, with TRBD2 identical over 9 bases. This CDR3 contains 15 residues. The trim removed 4 bases at V and 1 base at J, leaving 5 bases unmatched. CDR1 and CDR2 from the germline V gene are MGHRA and YSYEKL. CDR3 in DNA: TGCGCCAGCAGCCTAGGACTAGCGAGATCCTACGAGCAGTACTTC. Protein product: CASSLGLARSYEQYF.

In its sample, this clonotype was seen once. The genes are TRBV9 and TRBJ2-5; D not resolved. CDR3 length: 15 residues. The V and J ends lost 4 bases and 4 bases respectively, with 17 bases between them. Germline V gene lookup returns CDR1 SGDLS and CDR2 YYNGEE. The CDR3 sequence is CASSLGDRVGETQYF. CDR3 DNA sequence: TGTGCCAGCAGCCTAGGTGACCGGGTAGGAGAGACCCAGTACTTC.

The chain employs TRBV28 and TRBJ2-1; D unclear. Trimming took 6 bases from V and 12 from J, leaving 18 bases between them. The CDR3 is made up of 13 amino acids. Per the germline V gene, CDR1 is MDHEN and CDR2 is SYDVKM. Here the CDR3 reads CASSPGPGRSQFF. The CDR3 nucleotides read TGTGCCAGCAGCCCCGGACCCGGCAGATCGCAGTTCTTC.

This chain uses TRBV29-1 with TRBJ2-2, with no clear D. Looked up from germline, CDR1 is SQVTM and CDR2 is ANQGSEA. There are 14 residues in the CDR3. The ends were cut back, 4 bases at V and 5 bases at J, with 14 bases in the middle. The CDR3 region has the DNA TGCAGCGTTGCGGCGGCAGCTCCTACCGGGGAGCTGTTTTTT. Its protein product is CSVAAAAPTGELFF.

CDR3 in DNA: TGTGCCACCAGCAGAGGTGACCGCTACGAGCAGTACTTC. It yields the protein CATSRGDRYEQYF. This rearrangement joins TRBV15 to TRBJ2-7; D is ambiguous. V dropped 1 base and J dropped 3 bases, with 7 bases sitting between them. The CDR3 has 13 residues. Germline loops: CDR1 LNHNV, CDR2 YYDKDF (reference sequence).

The V and J genes are TRBV7-9 and TRBJ2-5; D perhaps matches TRBD2 (5 bases). This CDR3 comprises 12 residues. Trimming stripped 8 bases from V and 4 bases from J, with 11 bases between. The germline gives CDR1 SEHNR, CDR2 FQNEAQ (reference sequence). CDR3 in DNA: TGTGCCAGCTCCACTAGGGCAGAGACCCAGTACTTC. This sequence encodes CASSTRAETQYF.